This note documents a single T cell receptor beta chain sequence. V lost 6 bases and J lost 6, with 14 bases in between. Germline lookup yields CDR1 SEHNR and CDR2 FQNEAQ (reference sequence). The CDR3 runs to 14 residues. The data derive from a study of T-cell memory formation after mild COVID-19. Across the study: Most TCR clusters belonged to a single donor.

Barcoded TCR alpha and TCR beta cDNA libraries with UMIs came from 5'RACE using constant-segment primers. A single record per CDR3 protein comes from TCRdb applying MiXCR to the 5' RACE reads. The data contain about 360,000 distinct CDR3 sequences, about 15% of them singletons. The sequence was collected from a man aged 18 to 29 who had mild COVID-19 (a few samples of this study predate the infection). Cell type and time point are not known. The chain employs TRBV7-9 and TRBJ2-2; a weak D match, TRBD1 (6 bases). Sequencing input: PBMCs or a T cell subset sorted from them (not recorded which). This chain's CDR3 is CASRGQNQPGELFF. DNA for the CDR3: TGTGCCAGCAGGGGACAAAACCAACCCGGGGAGCTGTTTTTT. The whole variable domain, remainder taken from reference TRBV7-9 and TRBJ2-2, is DTGVSQNPRHKITKRGQNVTFRCDPISEHNRLYWYRQTLGQGPEFLTYFQNEAQLEKSRLLSDRFSAERPKGSFSTLEIQRTEQGDSAMYLCASRGQNQPGELFFGEGSRLTVL.